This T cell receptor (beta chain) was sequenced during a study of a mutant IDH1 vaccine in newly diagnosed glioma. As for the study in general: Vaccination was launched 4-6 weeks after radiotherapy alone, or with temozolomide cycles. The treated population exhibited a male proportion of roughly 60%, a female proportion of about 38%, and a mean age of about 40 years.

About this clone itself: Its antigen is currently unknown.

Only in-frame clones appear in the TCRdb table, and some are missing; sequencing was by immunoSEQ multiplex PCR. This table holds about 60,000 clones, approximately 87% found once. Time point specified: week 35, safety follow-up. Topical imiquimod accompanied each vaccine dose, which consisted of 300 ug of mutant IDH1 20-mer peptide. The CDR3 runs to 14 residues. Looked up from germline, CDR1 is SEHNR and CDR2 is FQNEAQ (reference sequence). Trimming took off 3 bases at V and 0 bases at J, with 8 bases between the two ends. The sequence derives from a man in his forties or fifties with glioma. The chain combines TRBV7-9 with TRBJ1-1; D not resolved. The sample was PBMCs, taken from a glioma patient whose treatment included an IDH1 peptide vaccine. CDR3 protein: CASSFPGLNTEAFF. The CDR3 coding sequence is TGTGCCAGCAGCTTTCCAGGACTGAACACTGAAGCTTTCTTT.